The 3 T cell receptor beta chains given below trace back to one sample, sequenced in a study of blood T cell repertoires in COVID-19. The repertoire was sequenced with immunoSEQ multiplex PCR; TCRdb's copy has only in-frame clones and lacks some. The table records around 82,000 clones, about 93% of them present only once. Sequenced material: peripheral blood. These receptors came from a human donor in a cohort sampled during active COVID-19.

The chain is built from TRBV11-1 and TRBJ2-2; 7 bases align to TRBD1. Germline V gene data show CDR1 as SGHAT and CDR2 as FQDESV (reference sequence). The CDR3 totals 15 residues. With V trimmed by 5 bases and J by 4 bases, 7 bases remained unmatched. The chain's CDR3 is CASSQSRGSTGELFF. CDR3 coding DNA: TGTGCCAGCAGCCAAAGCAGGGGGAGCACCGGGGAGCTGTTTTTT.

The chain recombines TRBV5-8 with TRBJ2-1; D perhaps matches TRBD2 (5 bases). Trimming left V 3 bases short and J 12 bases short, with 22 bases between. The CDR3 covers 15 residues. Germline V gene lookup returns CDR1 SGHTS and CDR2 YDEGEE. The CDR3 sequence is CASSSSRGRSEGQFF. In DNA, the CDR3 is TGTGCCAGCAGCTCCAGCCGCGGCCGATCCGAGGGGCAGTTCTTC.

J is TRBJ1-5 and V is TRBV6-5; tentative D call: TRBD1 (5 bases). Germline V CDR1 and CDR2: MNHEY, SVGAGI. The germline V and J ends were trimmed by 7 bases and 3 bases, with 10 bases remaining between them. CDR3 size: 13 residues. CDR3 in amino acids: CASNKGFNQPQHF. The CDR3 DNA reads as TGTGCCAGCAATAAGGGGTTCAATCAGCCCCAGCATTTT.